This T cell receptor (beta chain) was obtained from a study of regulatory T cells in long-lasting Graves disease. Across the whole study: Graves' patients, diagnosed recently, had received antithyroid drugs under 3 months.

Study observations and caveats: Accuracy may have been reduced by the small sample size.

CDR1 is LGHDT, CDR2 YNNKEL, per germline (reference sequence). The V gene lost 3 bases and the J gene lost 1 base, with 11 bases spanning the gap. This CDR3 is built from 15 residues. Construction of TCR beta libraries relied on iRepertoire HTBI primers and on Arm-PCR targeting CDR3 regions. Original processing methods: Sequenced samples collectively carried 60 to 75 TRBV and approximately 15 TRBJ segments. Using its own MiXCR run on the multiplex PCR reads, TCRdb lists one record per CDR3 protein. TCRdb, rather than the study authors, made the V and J calls. The data contain fewer than 450,000 distinct CDR3 sequences, approximately 15% of them singletons. Time point noted: newly diagnosed GD, antithyroid drugs for less than 3 months. The TCR library was made from RNA that had been extracted from PBMCs in TRIzol. In its sample, this clonotype was seen many times. The antigen remains unidentified. These data also featured in a second study, about T cells in Graves' hyperthyroidism and ophthalmopathy. That work states: Stable Graves' hyperthyroidism meant no ophthalmopathy progression within 18 months.

Sequenced material: peripheral blood mononuclear cells (PBMCs), taken at new diagnosis, from a patient treated with antithyroid drugs. The TCR sequence derives from a woman aged 40 to 49 with Graves disease. The chain uses TRBV3-1 and TRBJ2-3; D gene uncertain. The CDR3 DNA follows: TGTGCCAGCAGCCAGGGCCCGGTCGGCACAGATACGCAGTATTTT. Protein sequence: CASSQGPVGTDTQYF.